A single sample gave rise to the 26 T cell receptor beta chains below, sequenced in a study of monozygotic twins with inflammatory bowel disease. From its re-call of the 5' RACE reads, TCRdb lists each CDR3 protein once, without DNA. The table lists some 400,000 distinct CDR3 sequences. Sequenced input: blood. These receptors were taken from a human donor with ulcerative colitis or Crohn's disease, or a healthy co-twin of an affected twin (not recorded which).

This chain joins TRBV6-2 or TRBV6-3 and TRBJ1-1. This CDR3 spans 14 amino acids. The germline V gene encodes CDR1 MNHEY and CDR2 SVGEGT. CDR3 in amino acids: CASSYGRTHPEAFF.

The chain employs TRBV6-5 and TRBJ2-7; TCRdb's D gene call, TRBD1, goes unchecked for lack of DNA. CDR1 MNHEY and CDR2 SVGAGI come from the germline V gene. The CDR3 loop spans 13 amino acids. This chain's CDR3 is CASSYRGLAEQYF.

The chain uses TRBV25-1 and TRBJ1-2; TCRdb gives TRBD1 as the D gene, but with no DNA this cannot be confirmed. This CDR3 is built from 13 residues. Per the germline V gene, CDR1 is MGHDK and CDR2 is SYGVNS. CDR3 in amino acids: CASTATQSYGYTF.

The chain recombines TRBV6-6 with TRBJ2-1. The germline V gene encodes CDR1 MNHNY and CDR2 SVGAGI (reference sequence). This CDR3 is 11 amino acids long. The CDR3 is CASSGVGEQFF.

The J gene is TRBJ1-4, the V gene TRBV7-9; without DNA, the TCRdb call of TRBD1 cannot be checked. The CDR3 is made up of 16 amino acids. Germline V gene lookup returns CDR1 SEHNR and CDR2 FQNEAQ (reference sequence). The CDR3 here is CASSLEGGQSGEKLFF.

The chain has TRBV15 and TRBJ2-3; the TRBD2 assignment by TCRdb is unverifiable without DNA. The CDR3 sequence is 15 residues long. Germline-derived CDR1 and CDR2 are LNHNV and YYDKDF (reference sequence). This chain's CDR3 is CATSRERGGLDTQYF.

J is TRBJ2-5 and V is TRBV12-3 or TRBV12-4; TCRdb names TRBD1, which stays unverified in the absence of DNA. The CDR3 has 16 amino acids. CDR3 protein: CASSLYVGGNKETQYF.

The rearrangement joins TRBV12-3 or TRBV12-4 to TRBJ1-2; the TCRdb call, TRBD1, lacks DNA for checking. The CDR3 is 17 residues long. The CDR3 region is CASSPWTGRSSDYGYTF.

Here the CDR3 reads CASSQEPGHMNTEAFF. This chain uses TRBV4-1 with TRBJ1-1; TCRdb reports TRBD1, a call that lacks DNA to check it against. There are 16 residues in the CDR3. CDR1 MGHRA and CDR2 YSYEKL come from the germline V gene.

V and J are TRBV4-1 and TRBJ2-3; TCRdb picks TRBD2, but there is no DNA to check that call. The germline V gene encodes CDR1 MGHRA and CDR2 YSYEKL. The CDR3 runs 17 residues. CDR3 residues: CASGPPRGLTGTDTQYF.

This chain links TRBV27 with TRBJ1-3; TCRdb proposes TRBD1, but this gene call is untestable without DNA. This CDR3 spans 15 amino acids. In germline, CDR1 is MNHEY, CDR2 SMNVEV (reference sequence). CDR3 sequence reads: CASSQDSVSGNTIYF.

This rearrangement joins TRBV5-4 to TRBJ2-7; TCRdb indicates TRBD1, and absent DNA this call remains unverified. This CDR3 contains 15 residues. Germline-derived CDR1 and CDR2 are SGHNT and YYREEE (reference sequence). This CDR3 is CASSLPGTSAYEQYF.

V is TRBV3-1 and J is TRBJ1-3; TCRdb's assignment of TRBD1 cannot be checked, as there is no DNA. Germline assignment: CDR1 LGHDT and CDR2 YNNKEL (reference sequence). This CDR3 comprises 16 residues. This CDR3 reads CASTRGGALSGNTIYF.

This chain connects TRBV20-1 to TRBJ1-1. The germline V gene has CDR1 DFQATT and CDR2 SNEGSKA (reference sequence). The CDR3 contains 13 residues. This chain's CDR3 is CSASGGGNTEAFF.

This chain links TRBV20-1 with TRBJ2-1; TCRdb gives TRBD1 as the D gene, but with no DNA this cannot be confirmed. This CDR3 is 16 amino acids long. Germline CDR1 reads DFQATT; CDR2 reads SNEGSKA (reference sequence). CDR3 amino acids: CSAYTMAGAVYNEQFF.

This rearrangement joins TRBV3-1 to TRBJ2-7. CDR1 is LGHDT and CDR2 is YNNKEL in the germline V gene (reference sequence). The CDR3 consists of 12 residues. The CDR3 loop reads CASSQSLREQYF.

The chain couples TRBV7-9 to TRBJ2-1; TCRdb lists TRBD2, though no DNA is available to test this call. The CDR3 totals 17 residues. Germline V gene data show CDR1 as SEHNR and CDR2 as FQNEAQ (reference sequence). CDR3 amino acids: CAGGLAGPVSSYNEQFF.

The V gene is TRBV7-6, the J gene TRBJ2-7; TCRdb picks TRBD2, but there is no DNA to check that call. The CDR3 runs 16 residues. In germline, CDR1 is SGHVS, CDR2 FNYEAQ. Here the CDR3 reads CASSPRTSGSFDEQYF.

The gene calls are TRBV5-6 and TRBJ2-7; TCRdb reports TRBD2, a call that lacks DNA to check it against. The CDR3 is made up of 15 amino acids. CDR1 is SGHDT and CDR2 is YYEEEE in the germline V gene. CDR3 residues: CASSLSPGSLYEQYF.

The CDR3 protein is CASMGTRGRVETQYF. This chain joins TRBV28 and TRBJ2-5; the D call from TCRdb, TRBD1, cannot be confirmed without DNA. Germline values: CDR1 MDHEN, CDR2 SYDVKM. The CDR3 loop spans 15 amino acids.

This CDR3 is CASSHGDRGFSPLHF. This chain joins TRBV4-1 and TRBJ1-6; TCRdb reports TRBD1, a call that lacks DNA to check it against. This CDR3 spans 15 amino acids. From germline, CDR1 is MGHRA and CDR2 YSYEKL.

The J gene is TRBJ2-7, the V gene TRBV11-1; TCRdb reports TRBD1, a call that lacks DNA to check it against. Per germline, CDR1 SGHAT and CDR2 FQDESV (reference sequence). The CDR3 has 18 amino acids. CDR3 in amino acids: CASSLEIGTGKEAYEQYF.

CDR3 protein: CSARDSGRGEGQYF. V is TRBV20-1 and J is TRBJ2-7; TCRdb designates TRBD1, a call that cannot be tested without DNA. CDR1 is DFQATT, CDR2 SNEGSKA, per germline (reference sequence). The CDR3 runs to 14 residues.

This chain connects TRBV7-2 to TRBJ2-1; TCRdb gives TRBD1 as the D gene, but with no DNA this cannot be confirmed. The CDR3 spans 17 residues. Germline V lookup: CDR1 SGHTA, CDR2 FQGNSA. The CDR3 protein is CASSFPPGQGFYNEQFF.

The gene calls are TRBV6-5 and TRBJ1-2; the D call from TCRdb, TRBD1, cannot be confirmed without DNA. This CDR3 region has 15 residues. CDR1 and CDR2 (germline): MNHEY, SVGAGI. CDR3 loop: CASSSRQGGNYGYTF.

The CDR3 loop is CASSFQQRTYNEQFF. V gene TRBV12-3 or TRBV12-4 combines with J gene TRBJ2-1. The CDR3 runs 15 residues.